This TCR beta chain was documented in a study of blood T cell repertoires in COVID-19. Background on the study: Spain, Italy and the United States supplied samples that represented acute and convalescent COVID-19.

Sequencing was performed with immunoSEQ multiplex PCR; in TCRdb, only in-frame clones are kept and a portion is missing. The profile covers approximately 250,000 clones, with about 89% appearing a single time and around 1.5% taken by the ten largest. This CDR3 spans 16 amino acids. Trimming cost V 1 base and J 5 bases, with 18 bases left between them. Per the germline V gene, CDR1 is MGHRA and CDR2 is YSYEKL. The sample comprised peripheral blood. V and J are TRBV4-1 and TRBJ2-7; D is possibly TRBD1 (5 bases). The source of this sequence is a woman in her sixties who had recovered from COVID-19. The CDR3 sequence: CASSQVRGNTQDEQYF. CDR3 sequence (DNA): TGCGCCAGCAGCCAAGTAAGGGGAAACACACAGGACGAGCAGTACTTC.